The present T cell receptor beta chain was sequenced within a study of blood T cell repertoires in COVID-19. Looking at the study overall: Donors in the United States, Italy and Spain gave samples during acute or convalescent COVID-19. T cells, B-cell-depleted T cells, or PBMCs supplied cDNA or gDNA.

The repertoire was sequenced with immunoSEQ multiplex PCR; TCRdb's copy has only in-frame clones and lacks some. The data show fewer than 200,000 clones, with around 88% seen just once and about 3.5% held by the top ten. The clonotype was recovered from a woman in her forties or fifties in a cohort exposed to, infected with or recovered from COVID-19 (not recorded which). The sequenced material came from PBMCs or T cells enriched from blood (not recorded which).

The CDR3: CASSISDRQETQYF. CDR3 nucleotides: TGTGCCAGTAGTATATCTGATCGCCAGGAGACCCAGTACTTC. The chain is built from TRBV19 and TRBJ2-5, with D uncertain. Germline lookup yields CDR1 LNHDA and CDR2 SQIVND (reference sequence). V was shortened by 2 bases and J by 5 bases, with 12 bases between the two germline ends. This CDR3 is 14 amino acids long.